This TCR beta chain was documented in a study of cytomegalovirus exposure and HLA in healthy donors. The PCR was carried out with 60 Vbeta primers and 13 Jbeta primers. Libraries were prepared by immunoSEQ multiplex PCR; TCRdb keeps only in-frame clonotypes and omits some of them. The sample consists of roughly 250,000 clones, 65% to 85% of them appearing once. Study findings and constraints: Earlier findings revealed that most TCR beta V segments proved productive either about 90% or about 30% of the time. In a later analysis, TCR association rates varied by HLA locus: DRB1 most, HLA-C fewest. Other equally common chains were less clonally expanded than HLA-associated TCR beta chains, a later analysis showed.

CDR3 length equals 16 residues. Germline CDR1 reads SGHVS; CDR2 reads FQNEAQ. With 5 bases removed from V and 7 bases from J, the gap between germline ends came to 24 bases. This clone has more than one count but fewer than ten. Its antigen is currently unknown. The chain carries TRBV7-8 and TRBJ2-7; weak D call: TRBD1 (6 bases). This TCR was recovered from a female donor in good health and CMV-seronegative. Specimen: PBMCs. CDR3 sequence (DNA): TGTGCCAGCAGCAGCCGCGTAACAGGGACCTTTCGAGAGCAGTACTTC. Translation: CASSSRVTGTFREQYF.